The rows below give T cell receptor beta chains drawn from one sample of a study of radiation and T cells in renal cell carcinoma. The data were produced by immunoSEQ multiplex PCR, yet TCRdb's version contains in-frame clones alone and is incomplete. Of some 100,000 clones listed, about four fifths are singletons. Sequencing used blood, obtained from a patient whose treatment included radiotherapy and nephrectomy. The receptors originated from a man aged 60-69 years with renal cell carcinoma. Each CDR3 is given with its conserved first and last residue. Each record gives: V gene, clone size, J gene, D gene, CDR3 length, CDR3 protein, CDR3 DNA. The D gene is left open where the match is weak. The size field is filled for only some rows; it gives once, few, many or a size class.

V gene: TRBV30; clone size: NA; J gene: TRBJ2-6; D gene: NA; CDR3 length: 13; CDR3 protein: CAPPNSGANVLTF; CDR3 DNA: TGTGCCCCCCCCAATTCTGGGGCCAACGTCCTGACTTTC
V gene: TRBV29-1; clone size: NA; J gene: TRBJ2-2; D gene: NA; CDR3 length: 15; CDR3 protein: CSAADWGVNTGELFF; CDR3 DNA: TGCAGCGCGGCGGACTGGGGGGTGAACACCGGGGAGCTGTTTTTT
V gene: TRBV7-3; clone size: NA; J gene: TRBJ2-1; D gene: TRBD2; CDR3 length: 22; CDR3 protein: CASSSLGRLTSGRWALGNEQFF; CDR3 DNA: TGTGCCAGCAGCTCCCTCGGGCGACTAACTAGCGGGAGATGGGCCCTGGGAAATGAGCAGTTCTTC
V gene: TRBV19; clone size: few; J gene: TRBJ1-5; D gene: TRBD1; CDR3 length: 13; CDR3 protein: CASSLTGGQPQHF; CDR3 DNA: TGTGCCAGTAGCCTTACAGGGGGTCAGCCCCAGCATTTT
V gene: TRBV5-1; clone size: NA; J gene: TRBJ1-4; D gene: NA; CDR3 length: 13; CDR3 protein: CASSLGRNEKLFF; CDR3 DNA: TGCGCCAGCAGCTTGGGTCGCAATGAAAAACTGTTTTTT
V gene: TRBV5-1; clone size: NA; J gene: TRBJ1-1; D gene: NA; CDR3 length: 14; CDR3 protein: CASSLSRVNTEAFF; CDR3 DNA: TGCGCCAGCAGCTTGTCCCGGGTGAACACTGAAGCTTTCTTT
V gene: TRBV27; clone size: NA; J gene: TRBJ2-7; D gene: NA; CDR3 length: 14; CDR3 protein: CASSLSIRGYEQYF; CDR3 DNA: TGTGCCAGCAGTTTATCGATAAGGGGATACGAGCAGTACTTC
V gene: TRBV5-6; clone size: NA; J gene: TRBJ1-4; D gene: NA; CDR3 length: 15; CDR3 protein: CASSSTAQGVEKLFF; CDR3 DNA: TGTGCCAGCAGCTCGACCGCACAGGGAGTCGAAAAACTGTTTTTT
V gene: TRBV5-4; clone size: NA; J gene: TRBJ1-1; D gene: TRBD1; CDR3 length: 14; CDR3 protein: CASSPGQGDTEAFF; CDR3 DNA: TGTGCCAGCAGCCCGGGACAGGGAGACACTGAAGCTTTCTTT
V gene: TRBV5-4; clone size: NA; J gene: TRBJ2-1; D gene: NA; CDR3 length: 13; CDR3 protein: CASSSSWSNEQFF; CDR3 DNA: TGTGCCAGCAGCTCCAGCTGGAGCAATGAGCAGTTCTTC
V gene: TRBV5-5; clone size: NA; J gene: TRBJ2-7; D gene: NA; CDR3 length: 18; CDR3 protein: CASSLSPGAPPLPYEQYF; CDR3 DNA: TGTGCCAGCAGCTTGTCTCCAGGGGCCCCTCCACTACCCTACGAGCAGTACTTC